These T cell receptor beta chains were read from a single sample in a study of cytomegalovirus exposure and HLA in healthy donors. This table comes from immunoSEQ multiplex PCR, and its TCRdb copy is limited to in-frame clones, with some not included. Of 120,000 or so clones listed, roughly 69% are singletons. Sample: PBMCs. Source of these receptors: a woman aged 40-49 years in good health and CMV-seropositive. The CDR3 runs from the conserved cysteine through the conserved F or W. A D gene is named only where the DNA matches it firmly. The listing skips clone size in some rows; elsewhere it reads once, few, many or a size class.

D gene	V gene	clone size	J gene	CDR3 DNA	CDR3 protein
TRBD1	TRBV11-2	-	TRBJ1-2	TGTGCCAGCAGCACGACCGGGACAGGGGCTGGGGGCTACACCTTC	CASSTTGTGAGGYTF
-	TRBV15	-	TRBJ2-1	TGTGCCACCAGCCCAGATCCGGGTAGCAATGAGCAGTTCTTC	CATSPDPGSNEQFF
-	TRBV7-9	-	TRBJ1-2	TGTGCCAGCAGCTTAGACAGGGCTCAGAGCTACACCTTC	CASSLDRAQSYTF
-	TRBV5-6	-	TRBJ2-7	TGTGCCAGCAGCTTGACGGGCTACGAGCAGTACTTC	CASSLTGYEQYF
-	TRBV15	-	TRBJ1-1	TGTGCCACCAGCAGAGGAAGAAGCCCGGGGAGAGGGGGTAGGACTGAAGCTTTCTTT	CATSRGRSPGRGGRTEAFF
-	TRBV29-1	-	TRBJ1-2	TGCAGCGTTGAAGTACATAAACAGATCAACTATGGCTACACCTTC	CSVEVHKQINYGYTF
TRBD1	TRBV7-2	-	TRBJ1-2	TGTGCCAGCAGCTTAGGCCGGGACAGTCCTAGCCCCACTAACTATGGCTACACCTTC	CASSLGRDSPSPTNYGYTF
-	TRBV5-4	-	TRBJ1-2	TGTGCCAGCAGCTTGGAGCTTAGAGATGGCTACACCTTC	CASSLELRDGYTF
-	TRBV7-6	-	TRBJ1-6	TGTGCCAGCAGCCTGGGGGCAAGGGCAGAATCACCCCTCCACTTT	CASSLGARAESPLHF
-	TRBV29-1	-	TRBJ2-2	TGCAGCGTTGACCTTACCGGGGAGCTGTTTTTT	CSVDLTGELFF
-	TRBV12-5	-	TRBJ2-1	TGTGCTAGTGGTTTGGTACTCATATCTGAGGGGCAGTTCTTC	CASGLVLISEGQFF
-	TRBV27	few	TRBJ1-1	TGTGCCAGCAGTTTTCTAGGTCGGGGCACTGAAGCTTTCTTT	CASSFLGRGTEAFF
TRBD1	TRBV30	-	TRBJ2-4	TGTGCCTGGATTATTTACCGGGACAGGGAACCCCTAGCCAAAAACATTCAGTACTTC	CAWIIYRDREPLAKNIQYF
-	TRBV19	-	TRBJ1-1	TGTGCCAGTAGTATAGGATTGGAGTTTACTGAAGCTTTCTTT	CASSIGLEFTEAFF
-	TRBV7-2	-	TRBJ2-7	TGTGCCAGCAGCTTAACACGTAGCGTTAACGAGCAGTACTTC	CASSLTRSVNEQYF
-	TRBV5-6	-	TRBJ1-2	TGTGCCAGCAGCTTGGGGAAGGGAGTCAGAGGCTACACCTTC	CASSLGKGVRGYTF
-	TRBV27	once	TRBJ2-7	TGTGCCAGCAGTTTTCAGTCTTCTTACGAGCAGTACTTC	CASSFQSSYEQYF
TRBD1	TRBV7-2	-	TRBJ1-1	TGTGCCAGCAGCTTGGACTGGGGACAGGAGACTTTCTTT	CASSLDWGQETFF
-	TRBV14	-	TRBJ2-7	TGTGCCAGCAGCCATTCCGACAGAAACTCCTACGAGCAGTACTTC	CASSHSDRNSYEQYF
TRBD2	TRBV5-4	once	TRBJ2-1	TGTGCCAGCAGCACCTTAGCGGGGGGGAAGAATGAGCAGTTCTTC	CASSTLAGGKNEQFF
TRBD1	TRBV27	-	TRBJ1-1	TGTGCCAGCAGTCCCTGGACAGGGGAAAATCGAGCTTTCTTT	CASSPWTGENRAFF
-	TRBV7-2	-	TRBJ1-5	TGTGCCAGCAGCTTAAAGGAGAATCAACAGCCCCAGCATTTT	CASSLKENQQPQHF